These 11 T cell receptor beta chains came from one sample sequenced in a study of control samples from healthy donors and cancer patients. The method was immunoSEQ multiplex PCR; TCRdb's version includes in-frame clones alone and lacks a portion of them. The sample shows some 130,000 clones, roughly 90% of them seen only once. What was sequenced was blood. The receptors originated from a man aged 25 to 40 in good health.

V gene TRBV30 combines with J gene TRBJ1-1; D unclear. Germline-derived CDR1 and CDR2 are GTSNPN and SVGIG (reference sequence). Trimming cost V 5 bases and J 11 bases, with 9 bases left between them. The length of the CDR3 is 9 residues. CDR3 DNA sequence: TGTGCCTGGCCCGAGAGGGCTTTCTTT. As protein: CAWPERAFF.

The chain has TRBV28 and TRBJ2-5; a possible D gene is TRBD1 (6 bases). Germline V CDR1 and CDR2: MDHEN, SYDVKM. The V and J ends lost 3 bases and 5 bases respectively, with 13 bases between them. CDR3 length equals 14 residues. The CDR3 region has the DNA TGTGCCAGCAGTTTGAGGGGGAGTTCGGAGACCCAGTACTTC. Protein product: CASSLRGSSETQYF.

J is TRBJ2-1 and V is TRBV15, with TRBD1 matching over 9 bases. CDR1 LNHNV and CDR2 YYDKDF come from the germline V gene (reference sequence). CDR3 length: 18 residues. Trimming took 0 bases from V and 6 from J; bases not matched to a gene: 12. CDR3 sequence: CATSRDPGGQGSSNEQFF. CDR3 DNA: TGTGCCACCAGCAGAGATCCGGGGGGACAGGGTTCTTCCAATGAGCAGTTCTTC.

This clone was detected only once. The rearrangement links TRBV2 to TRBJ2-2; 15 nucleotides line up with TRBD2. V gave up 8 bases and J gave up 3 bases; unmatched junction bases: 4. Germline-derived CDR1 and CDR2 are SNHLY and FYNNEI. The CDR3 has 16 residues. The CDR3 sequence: CASSRTSGRDTGELFF. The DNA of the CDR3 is TGTGCCAGCTCGAGGACTAGCGGGAGGGACACCGGGGAGCTGTTTTTT.

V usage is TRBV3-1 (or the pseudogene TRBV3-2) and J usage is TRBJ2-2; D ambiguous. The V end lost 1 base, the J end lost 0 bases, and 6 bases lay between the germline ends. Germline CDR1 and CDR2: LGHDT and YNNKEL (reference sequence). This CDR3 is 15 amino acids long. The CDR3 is CASSQVRTNTGELFF. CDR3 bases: TGTGCCAGCAGCCAAGTCCGAACGAACACCGGGGAGCTGTTTTTT.

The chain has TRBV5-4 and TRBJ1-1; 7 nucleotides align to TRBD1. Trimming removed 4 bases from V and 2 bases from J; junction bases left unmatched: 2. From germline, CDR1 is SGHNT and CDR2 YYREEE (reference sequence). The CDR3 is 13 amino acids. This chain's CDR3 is CASSRDSNTEAFF. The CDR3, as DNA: TGTGCCAGCAGCCGGGACAGCAACACTGAAGCTTTCTTT. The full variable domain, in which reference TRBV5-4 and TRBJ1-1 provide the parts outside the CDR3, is ETGVTQSPTHLIKTRGQQVTLRCSSQSGHNTVSWYQQALGQGPQFIFQYYREEENGRGNFPPRFSGLQFPNYSSELNVNALELDDSALYLCASSRDSNTEAFFGQGTRLTVV.

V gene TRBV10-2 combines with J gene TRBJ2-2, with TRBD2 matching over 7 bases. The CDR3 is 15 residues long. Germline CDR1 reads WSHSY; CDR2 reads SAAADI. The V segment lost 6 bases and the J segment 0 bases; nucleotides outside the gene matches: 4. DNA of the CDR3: TGCGCCAGCAGCCCTAGCGGTCCGAACACCGGGGAGCTGTTTTTT. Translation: CASSPSGPNTGELFF.

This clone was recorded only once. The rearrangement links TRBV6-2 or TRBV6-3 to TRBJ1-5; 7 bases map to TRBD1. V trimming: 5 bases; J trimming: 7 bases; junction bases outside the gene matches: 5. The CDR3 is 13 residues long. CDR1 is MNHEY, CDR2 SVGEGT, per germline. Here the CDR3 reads CASSQGGGQPQHF. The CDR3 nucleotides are TGTGCCAGCAGTCAGGGGGGTGGACAGCCCCAGCATTTT.

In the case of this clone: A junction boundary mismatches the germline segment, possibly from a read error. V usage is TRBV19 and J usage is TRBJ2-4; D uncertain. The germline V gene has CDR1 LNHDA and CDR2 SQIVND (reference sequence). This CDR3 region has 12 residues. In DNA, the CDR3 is TGTGCCAGTAGTTTAGAGGAAAACATTCAGTACTTC. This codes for CASSLEENIQYF.

In DNA, the CDR3 is TGTGCCACCTCCGGGACAGGGGGAAATCAGCCCCAGCATTTT. Its protein is CATSGTGGNQPQHF. V usage is TRBV19 and J usage is TRBJ1-5, with TRBD1 identical over 11 bases. Germline CDR1 LNHDA, CDR2 SQIVND (reference sequence). The CDR3 is 14 residues long. V lost 10 bases, J lost 4 bases, and 6 bases stayed unmatched.

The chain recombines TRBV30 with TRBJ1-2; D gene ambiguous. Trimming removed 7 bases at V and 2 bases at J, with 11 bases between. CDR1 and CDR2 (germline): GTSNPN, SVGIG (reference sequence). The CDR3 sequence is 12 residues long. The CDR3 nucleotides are TGTGCCTACGAGGACGGGAACTATGGCTACACCTTC. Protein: CAYEDGNYGYTF. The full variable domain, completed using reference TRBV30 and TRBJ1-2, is SQTIHQWPATLVQPVGSPLSLECTVEGTSNPNLYWYRQAAGRGLQLLFYSVGIGQISSEVPQNLSASRPQDRQFILSSKKLLLSDSGFYLCAYEDGNYGYTFGSGTRLTVV.